Below are 21 T cell receptor beta chains sequenced from a single sample in a study of CD8 T cells in Susac syndrome. RNA totalling 0.5 to 1 ug underwent reverse transcription with random hexamers. MiXCR, run by TCRdb on the immunoSEQ multiplex PCR reads, gives a single entry per CDR3 protein. The table shows around 200,000 distinct CDR3 sequences, with about 94% occurring only once. The specimen sequenced was CD4+ T cells from PBMCs. The receptor source for this set is a human donor with multiple sclerosis.

V gene TRBV15 combines with J gene TRBJ2-2; D perhaps matches TRBD1 (6 bases). Germline CDR1 and CDR2: LNHNV and YYDKDF (reference sequence). Deletions cut 6 bases from V and 4 bases from J, with 15 bases between. The CDR3 runs to 15 residues. The CDR3 sequence: CATSRDKLATGELFF. The CDR3 DNA reads TGTGCCACCAGTAGGGACAAGCTGGCCACCGGGGAGCTGTTTTTT.

A single count supports this clonotype. J is TRBJ1-1 and V is TRBV30; no clear D. Germline V gene data show CDR1 as GTSNPN and CDR2 as SVGIG (reference sequence). The CDR3 loop spans 13 amino acids. Trimming took off 4 bases at V and 5 bases at J, with 14 bases between the two ends. CDR3 coding DNA: TGTGCCTGGAACTACGGACTGAGGACTGAAGCTTTCTTT. Its translation: CAWNYGLRTEAFF.

The chain couples TRBV20-1 to TRBJ2-1; D possibly corresponds to TRBD2 (6 bases). Germline V gene lookup returns CDR1 DFQATT and CDR2 SNEGSKA (reference sequence). The V and J ends lost 1 base and 6 bases respectively, with 13 bases between them. The CDR3 has 14 amino acids. This CDR3 is CSARVLARANEQFF. Written as DNA, the CDR3 is TGCAGTGCTAGAGTACTAGCTCGGGCCAATGAGCAGTTCTTC.

This sequence joins TRBV2 and TRBJ2-3, with 9 bases identical to TRBD1. V shed 5 bases, J shed 0 bases, and the junction held 9 bases outside the gene matches. This CDR3 has 17 amino acids. Germline CDR1 is SNHLY and CDR2 is FYNNEI. CDR3 DNA: TGTGCCAGCAGTCGGGGACAGGGCCTTCGAAGCACAGATACGCAGTATTTT. This translates into CASSRGQGLRSTDTQYF. Drawing the rest from reference TRBV2 and TRBJ2-3, the complete variable domain is EPEVTQTPSHQVTQMGQEVILRCVPISNHLYFYWYRQILGQKVEFLVSFYNNEISEKSEIFDDQFSVERPDGSNFTLKIRSTKLEDSAMYFCASSRGQGLRSTDTQYFGPGTRLTVL.

This rearrangement joins TRBV5-1 to TRBJ2-5, with TRBD2 matching over 9 bases. This CDR3 is built from 16 residues. The J segment lost 5 bases and the V segment lost 2 bases, leaving 10 bases of the junction unmatched. CDR1 is SGHRS, CDR2 YFSETQ, per germline. The CDR3 region has the DNA TGCGCCAGCAGCTTAATCAGACTAGCGGAGGAGGAGACCCAGTACTTC. It specifies CASSLIRLAEEETQYF.

The chain couples TRBV7-2 to TRBJ2-3, with a possible D match to TRBD2 (5 bases). V was pared by 1 base and J by 0 bases, with 8 bases between. From germline, CDR1 is SGHTA and CDR2 FQGNSA. The CDR3 length is 15 residues. CDR3 loop: CASSLVTGSTDTQYF. CDR3 DNA sequence: TGTGCCAGCAGCTTAGTTACGGGGAGCACAGATACGCAGTATTTT.

Only one count was recorded for this clonotype. This chain uses TRBV7-9 with TRBJ2-7; 7 positions match TRBD1. Germline assignment: CDR1 SEHNR and CDR2 FQNEAQ (reference sequence). Losses at the gene ends were 5 bases for V and 1 base for J; bases not matched to a gene: 11. The CDR3 has 16 residues. CDR3 residues: CASSPLGQKESYEQYF. The CDR3 bases are TGTGCCAGCAGCCCATTGGGACAGAAGGAGTCCTACGAGCAGTACTTC.

The rearrangement joins TRBV5-1 to TRBJ1-6; no reliable D call. The CDR3 sequence is 13 residues long. Germline CDR1 and CDR2: SGHRS and YFSETQ. Between the trimmed V and J ends, which lost 0 bases and 9 bases, there was a span of 7 bases. The CDR3 nucleotides read TGCGCCAGCAGCTTGGATGTGTTTTCACCCCTCCACTTT. This gives the protein CASSLDVFSPLHF.

The genes are TRBV30 and TRBJ2-5; D tentatively reads TRBD1 or TRBD2 (5 bases each). The germline V gene encodes CDR1 GTSNPN and CDR2 SVGIG (reference sequence). Trimming shortened V by 0 bases and J by 4 bases, and 12 bases separated the two germline ends. This CDR3 has 14 amino acids. The DNA of the CDR3 is TGTGCCTGGAGTGTACTCGTGAGGGGAGAGACCCAGTACTTC. This codes for CAWSVLVRGETQYF.

The chain is built from TRBV20-1 and TRBJ2-1; 7 bases are shared with TRBD1. The CDR3 has 10 residues. Trimming took 6 bases from V and 10 from J; bases not matched to a gene: 3. CDR1 is DFQATT and CDR2 is SNEGSKA in the germline V gene (reference sequence). The chain's CDR3 is CSATDREQFF. CDR3 nucleotides: TGCAGTGCAACGGACAGGGAGCAGTTCTTC.

This sequence joins TRBV29-1 and TRBJ1-3, with TRBD1 as a possible D gene (5 bases). The V gene's germline CDR1 is SQVTM and CDR2 ANQGSEA. Trimming pared 7 bases from V and 0 bases from J, leaving 10 bases between. The CDR3 loop spans 13 amino acids. This CDR3 is CSGGGNSGNTIYF. DNA of the CDR3: TGCAGCGGCGGGGGGAACTCTGGAAACACCATATATTTT.

The rearrangement uses TRBV23-1 and TRBJ2-4; D perhaps matches TRBD2 (7 bases). TRBV23-1 is annotated as an ORF whose role is uncertain. V was clipped by 6 bases and J by 2 bases, with 11 bases between them. CDR3 size: 14 residues. CDR3 in amino acids: CASSEGGPKNIQYF. CDR3 in DNA: TGCGCCAGCAGCGAGGGGGGGCCCAAAAACATTCAGTACTTC.

V is TRBV20-1 and J is TRBJ1-1; a possible D gene is TRBD1 (6 bases). Germline CDR1 reads DFQATT; CDR2 reads SNEGSKA (reference sequence). V was cut by 6 bases and J by 1 base, with 12 bases left in between. The CDR3 consists of 13 residues. In DNA, the CDR3 is TGCAGTGCATCGGAGGGACAGAACACTGAAGCTTTCTTT. Translated: CSASEGQNTEAFF.

The chain employs TRBV6-5 and TRBJ2-7; no clear D. Trimming left V 6 bases short and J 4 bases short, with 16 bases between. This CDR3 spans 14 amino acids. Germline assignment: CDR1 MNHEY and CDR2 SVGAGI. The CDR3: CASRTPRPYYEQYF. The CDR3 coding sequence is TGTGCCAGCAGAACACCTCGGCCGTATTACGAGCAGTACTTC.

The rearrangement joins TRBV15 to TRBJ2-1; 7 positions agree with TRBD1. The germline V gene has CDR1 LNHNV and CDR2 YYDKDF (reference sequence). This CDR3 is 12 amino acids long. V lost 0 bases, J lost 16 bases, and 6 bases stayed unmatched. The CDR3 DNA is TGTGCCACCAGCAGAGATTGGGGACAGCTCTTCTTC. It encodes CATSRDWGQLFF.

The chain couples TRBV20-1 to TRBJ2-2; 7 bases fit TRBD2. The CDR3 has 14 residues. Trimming cost V 2 bases and J 1 base; bases outside gene matches: 1. CDR1 and CDR2 from the germline V gene are DFQATT and SNEGSKA (reference sequence). Here the CDR3 reads CSARLAENTGELFF. The CDR3, as DNA: TGCAGTGCTAGACTAGCGGAGAACACCGGGGAGCTGTTTTTT.

This sequence joins TRBV3-1 and TRBJ1-5; 7 bases align to TRBD1. This CDR3 is 14 amino acids long. CDR1 and CDR2 from the germline V gene are LGHDT and YNNKEL (reference sequence). The V gene end was trimmed by 2 bases and the J gene end by 4 bases; junction bases not matched to a gene: 2. The CDR3 DNA reads TGTGCCAGCAGCCAATGGACAGGAAATCAGCCCCAGCATTTT. It is translated as CASSQWTGNQPQHF.

The V and J genes are TRBV20-1 and TRBJ2-7; possibly TRBD2 for D (6 bases). Germline CDR1 and CDR2: DFQATT and SNEGSKA (reference sequence). V was cut by 3 bases and J by 0 bases, with 15 bases left in between. The CDR3 runs 15 residues. CDR3 loop: CSASLGGANSYEQYF. The CDR3 DNA reads as TGCAGTGCTAGTCTGGGCGGGGCCAACTCCTACGAGCAGTACTTC.

The rearrangement joins TRBV3-1 to TRBJ1-1; perhaps TRBD1 as D (5 bases). The V and J ends lost 4 bases and 3 bases respectively, with 9 bases between them. CDR1 and CDR2 from the germline V gene are LGHDT and YNNKEL (reference sequence). CDR3 length: 13 amino acids. CDR3 sequence reads: CASSPWGDTEAFF. The CDR3 DNA is TGTGCCAGCAGCCCTTGGGGGGACACTGAAGCTTTCTTT.

V is TRBV4-3 and J is TRBJ1-1; D gene uncertain. The germline gives CDR1 LGHNA, CDR2 YSLEER. This CDR3 spans 15 amino acids. With 0 bases removed from V and 2 bases from J, the gap between germline ends came to 10 bases. CDR3 residues: CASSQDTGPNTEAFF. Here the CDR3 DNA reads TGCGCCAGCAGCCAAGACACCGGGCCTAACACTGAAGCTTTCTTT.

The gene calls are TRBV4-1 and TRBJ2-1; D uncertain. V lost 0 bases to trimming and J lost 8 bases, with 11 bases between them. Germline-derived CDR1 and CDR2 are MGHRA and YSYEKL. The CDR3 runs to 14 residues. CDR3 region: CASSQDQVWDEQFF. CDR3 coding DNA: TGCGCCAGCAGCCAAGATCAGGTGTGGGATGAGCAGTTCTTC.